The 8 T cell receptor beta chains in this list originate from one sample, sequenced in a study of regulatory T cells in long-lasting Graves disease. CDR3-region Arm-PCR and iRepertoire HTBI primers produced the TCR beta libraries. TCRdb itself ran the multiplex PCR reads through MiXCR, one entry per CDR3 protein. The sample shows a few hundred thousand distinct CDR3 sequences, about a sixth of them seen only once. Time point in this sample: newly diagnosed GD, antithyroid drugs for less than 3 months. Extracted PBMC RNA gave rise to the TCR library. These data were also filed under a second study, of T cells in Graves' hyperthyroidism and ophthalmopathy.

The sample consisted of peripheral blood mononuclear cells (PBMCs), taken at new diagnosis, from a patient treated with antithyroid drugs. The receptors derive from a woman under 30 with Graves disease.

This clonotype has at least ten counts. V gene TRBV6-1 combines with J gene TRBJ2-7, with a weak D call TRBD2 (5 bases). The CDR3 extends over 13 amino acids. Trimming left V 5 bases short and J 2 bases short, with 10 bases between. Germline CDR1 and CDR2: MNHNS and SASEGT. CDR3 nucleotide sequence: TGTGCCAGCAGTCACGGGGAAGCCTACGAGCAGTACTTC. Protein sequence: CASSHGEAYEQYF.

In this sample, this clonotype turned up a few times. The rearrangement joins TRBV9 to TRBJ2-7, with D tentatively TRBD2 (8 bases). In germline, CDR1 is SGDLS, CDR2 YYNGEE. The CDR3 spans 16 residues. Deletions cut 4 bases from V and 2 bases from J, with 19 bases between. The DNA for the CDR3 is TGTGCCAGCAGCCCTAGGGGGCGAGCGGGAGCCTACGAGCAGTACTTC. Residues: CASSPRGRAGAYEQYF. The full variable domain, in which reference TRBV9 and TRBJ2-7 provide the parts outside the CDR3, is DSGVTQTPKHLITATGQRVTLRCSPRSGDLSVYWYQQSLDQGLQFLIQYYNGEERAKGNILERFSAQQFPDLHSELNLSSLELGDSALYFCASSPRGRAGAYEQYFGPGTRLTVT.

This clonotype was found many times. The chain has TRBV29-1 and TRBJ2-7; D unresolved. V was shortened by 6 bases and J by 1 base, with 7 bases between the two germline ends. Germline values: CDR1 SQVTM, CDR2 ANQGSEA. This CDR3 spans 11 amino acids. As DNA, the CDR3 is TGCAGCGTCCGAAGATCCTACGAGCAGTACTTC. The encoded protein is CSVRRSYEQYF.

This clonotype appeared many times. The rearrangement joins TRBV29-1 to TRBJ1-1; D is unclear. Germline CDR1 and CDR2: SQVTM and ANQGSEA. This CDR3 has 15 amino acids. V dropped 6 bases and J dropped 4 bases, with 21 bases sitting between them. The CDR3 coding sequence is TGCAGCGTCCCCACCTTAGGGCCAGTGGGCACTGAAGCTTTCTTT. Translating it yields CSVPTLGPVGTEAFF.

This clonotype was recorded many times. The chain employs TRBV12-3 or TRBV12-4 and TRBJ1-6, with D possibly matching TRBD1 (5 bases). CDR3 size: 15 residues. V was pared by 1 base and J by 4 bases, with 8 bases between. The CDR3 coding sequence is TGTGCCAGCAGTTTAGGGGGGGATTATAATTCACCCCTCCACTTT. This sequence encodes CASSLGGDYNSPLHF.

The chain carries TRBV5-1 and TRBJ2-2; D gene unclear. CDR1 and CDR2 (germline): SGHRS, YFSETQ. There are 15 residues in the CDR3. The germline V and J ends were trimmed by 0 bases and 1 base, with 7 bases remaining between them. The CDR3 protein is CASSLGHGNTGELFF. CDR3 DNA: TGCGCCAGCAGCTTGGGGCATGGGAACACCGGGGAGCTGTTTTTT.

This chain links TRBV15 with TRBJ1-3; D not certain. The CDR3 consists of 13 residues. The germline V gene has CDR1 LNHNV and CDR2 YYDKDF (reference sequence). V was trimmed by 4 bases and J by 0 bases, leaving 4 bases between them. The CDR3: CATSTSSGNTIYF. In nucleotides, the CDR3 is TGTGCCACCAGCACGAGCTCTGGAAACACCATATATTTT.

To note about this clonotype: A far larger clone is off by one base, so a read error is likely. The rearrangement joins TRBV7-9 to TRBJ2-7, with 13 positions matching TRBD2. The junction had 3 bases not matched to a gene; V was cut back by 5 bases and J by 5 bases. Looked up from germline, CDR1 is SEHNR and CDR2 is FQNEAQ (reference sequence). The CDR3 loop spans 14 amino acids. This CDR3 is CASSNGLAGDEQYF. CDR3 DNA sequence: TGTGCCAGCAGCAACGGACTAGCGGGAGACGAGCAGTACTTC.